A single sample gave rise to the 22 T cell receptor beta chains below, sequenced in a study of CD8+ T cells in alopecia areata (dated by TCRdb to the late 2010s). The library was built by means of the immunoSEQ multiplex PCR assay. RNA was extracted from all samples and reverse transcribed into cDNA, which served as template for TCR sequencing. Drawn from immuneACCESS, this table holds only the in-frame rearrangements with V and J called that TCRdb kept. Clones are partly lost; checked studies trace under half to an unresolved V gene and leave the rest unexplained. Across this sample there are about 120,000 clones, with about half seen only once. The ten largest make up 0.46% of the sample. This sample's time point label indicates: less than five weeks on oral tofacitinib. The sample's treatment or condition, from its label and the paper: oral pan-JAK inhibitor, 5-10 mg twice daily. Sequencing was performed on CD4+ T cells sorted from blood, taken at week 4, from a patient treated with tofacitinib. The receptors shown here come from a human donor with alopecia areata.

The gene calls are TRBV5-6 and TRBJ2-7; D is perhaps TRBD2 (6 bases). V lost 0 bases and J lost 5, with 12 bases in between. Germline values: CDR1 SGHDT, CDR2 YYEEEE. The CDR3 is 14 residues long. The CDR3 DNA follows: TGTGCCAGCAGCTTGGCGGGAGTAGTGGACGAGCAGTACTTC. Translated: CASSLAGVVDEQYF.

The V gene is TRBV9, the J gene TRBJ2-2, with D perhaps TRBD2 (6 bases). V lost 4 bases and J lost 10, with 20 bases in between. This CDR3 has 15 residues. In germline, CDR1 is SGDLS, CDR2 YYNGEE. CDR3 in DNA: TGTGCCAGCAGCCTACGGGACTTCCCCCTAGCGGAGCTGTTTTTT. Amino acids: CASSLRDFPLAELFF. Full variable domain (missing parts from reference TRBV9 and TRBJ2-2): DSGVTQTPKHLITATGQRVTLRCSPRSGDLSVYWYQQSLDQGLQFLIQYYNGEERAKGNILERFSAQQFPDLHSELNLSSLELGDSALYFCASSLRDFPLAELFFGEGSRLTVL.

This clone was seen only a few times. The chain joins TRBV27 to TRBJ1-6; a weak D match, TRBD1 (6 bases). CDR1 and CDR2 (germline): MNHEY, SMNVEV (reference sequence). The CDR3 spans 15 residues. Trimming pared 6 bases from V and 7 bases from J, leaving 16 bases between. The CDR3 DNA reads as TGTGCCAGCAGCCCGAGGGGGGGAGGGAATTCACCCCTCCACTTT. Encoded protein: CASSPRGGGNSPLHF.

This clone was counted a few times. V and J are TRBV29-1 and TRBJ1-3; unclear D gene. This CDR3 has 12 residues. CDR1 and CDR2 (germline): SQVTM, ANQGSEA. V was cut by 7 bases and J by 0 bases, with 7 bases left in between. The DNA for the CDR3 is TGCAGCGCAAGGGACTCTGGAAACACCATATATTTT. Translation gives CSARDSGNTIYF.

V is TRBV7-2 and J is TRBJ2-7; D may correspond to TRBD1 or TRBD2 (7 bases each). Trimming left V 5 bases short and J 0 bases short, with 17 bases between. CDR3 size: 16 residues. Germline-derived CDR1 and CDR2 are SGHTA and FQGNSA. The DNA for the CDR3 is TGTGCCAGCAGCGCCAGGGGGGGGACTCGCTCCTACGAGCAGTACTTC. Residues: CASSARGGTRSYEQYF.

The V and J genes are TRBV19 and TRBJ1-1, with D perhaps matching TRBD1 (6 bases). Germline CDR1 reads LNHDA; CDR2 reads SQIVND (reference sequence). The CDR3 consists of 17 residues. V lost 7 bases and J 0 bases, leaving 21 bases between the germline ends. The DNA of the CDR3 is TGTGCCAGTAAAAAGGGCAGGAACGGGGGCCTGAACACTGAAGCTTTCTTT. It is translated as CASKKGRNGGLNTEAFF. Combining the CDR3 with reference TRBV19 and TRBJ1-1 gives the whole variable domain DGGITQSPKYLFRKEGQNVTLSCEQNLNHDAMYWYRQDPGQGLRLIYYSQIVNDFQKGDIAEGYSVSREKKESFPLTVTSAQKNPTAFYLCASKKGRNGGLNTEAFFGQGTRLTVV.

V gene TRBV14 combines with J gene TRBJ2-2; the D gene is possibly TRBD2 (5 bases). Germline V gives CDR1 SGHDN, CDR2 FVKESK. The CDR3 has 16 amino acids. The ends were cut back, 0 bases at V and 4 bases at J, with 12 bases in the middle. The CDR3 DNA sequence: TGTGCCAGCAGCCAAGAAGCGGTAGGCGTCACCGGGGAGCTGTTTTTT. Protein product: CASSQEAVGVTGELFF.

This clone was found a few times. The chain links TRBV29-1 to TRBJ2-5; D is uncertain. CDR1 is SQVTM and CDR2 is ANQGSEA in the germline V gene. Trimming pared 3 bases from V and 5 bases from J, leaving 7 bases between. The CDR3 is made up of 11 amino acids. This CDR3 is CSVDRSETQYF. CDR3 nucleotides: TGCAGCGTTGATCGGTCGGAGACCCAGTACTTC.

The sample holds a few counts of this clone. The rearrangement links TRBV18 to TRBJ2-3, with D possibly matching TRBD1 (6 bases). This CDR3 region has 14 residues. Trimming removed 1 base at V and 5 bases at J, with 10 bases between. Germline loops: CDR1 KGHSH, CDR2 LQKENI. The DNA of the CDR3 is TGTGCCAGCTCACCACGAGTAGGGGGAGATACGCAGTATTTT. Its protein is CASSPRVGGDTQYF. The variable domain in full, completed from reference TRBV18 and TRBJ2-3, reads NAGVMQNPRHLVRRRGQEARLRCSPMKGHSHVYWYRQLPEEGLKFMVYLQKENIIDESGMPKERFSAEFPKEGPSILRIQQVVRGDSAAYFCASSPRVGGDTQYFGPGTRLTVL.

This clone has just one count. The chain uses TRBV5-6 and TRBJ1-2; D is unclear. The V gene lost 4 bases and the J gene lost 2 bases, with 6 bases spanning the gap. Germline-derived CDR1 and CDR2 are SGHDT and YYEEEE. This CDR3 is built from 12 residues. CDR3 nucleotide sequence: TGTGCCAGCAGCAAGGAGAACTATGGCTACACCTTC. This translates into CASSKENYGYTF.

DNA for the CDR3: TGTGCCAGCTCACCGTCCCGGGACAGGGGAGAGGGCTACACCTTC. Translation gives CASSPSRDRGEGYTF. The V gene is TRBV18, the J gene TRBJ1-2; 10 bases are shared with TRBD1. Germline loops: CDR1 KGHSH, CDR2 LQKENI. The CDR3 totals 15 residues. V was clipped by 3 bases and J by 8 bases; unmatched bases: 9.

A word on this clone: Different DNA sequences within this sample yield the same CDR3. The chain recombines TRBV30 with TRBJ2-2, with D perhaps matching TRBD1 or TRBD2 (5 bases each). Between the trimmed V and J ends, which lost 3 bases and 0 bases, there was a span of 8 bases. The CDR3 runs to 14 residues. Germline V lookup: CDR1 GTSNPN, CDR2 SVGIG (reference sequence). CDR3 nucleotide sequence: TGTGCCTGGAGGTCGGGGCCGAACACCGGGGAGCTGTTTTTT. It encodes CAWRSGPNTGELFF.

This chain's CDR3 is CAWSPDSYGYTF. The CDR3, as DNA: TGTGCCTGGAGTCCGGACAGCTATGGCTACACCTTC. J is TRBJ1-2 and V is TRBV30, with D tentatively TRBD1 (6 bases). The ends were cut back, 2 bases at V and 4 bases at J, with 8 bases in the middle. The germline gives CDR1 GTSNPN, CDR2 SVGIG (reference sequence). This CDR3 has 12 amino acids.

The chain carries TRBV2 and TRBJ2-3; no clear D. Trimming took off 4 bases at V and 6 bases at J, with 14 bases between the two ends. Germline values: CDR1 SNHLY, CDR2 FYNNEI. This CDR3 is 14 amino acids long. CDR3 nucleotides: TGTGCCAGCAGTGTTAATCTGGCGGATGATACGCAGTATTTT. This encodes CASSVNLADDTQYF.

This clone has just a few counts. Mismatch with germline at one junction end may stem from a read error. The rearrangement uses TRBV29-1 and TRBJ1-2; no definite D call. This CDR3 spans 13 amino acids. Germline V gene data show CDR1 as SQVTM and CDR2 as ANQGSEA. CDR3 nucleotides: TGCAGCGCTGAAGGCCGATCACTGCGAGGCTACACCTTC. It encodes CSAEGRSLRGYTF.

V usage is TRBV30 and J usage is TRBJ2-4; 9 bases are shared with TRBD2. The CDR3 is made up of 14 amino acids. CDR1 and CDR2 from the germline V gene are GTSNPN and SVGIG (reference sequence). Trimming removed 2 bases from V and 9 bases from J; junction bases left unmatched: 8. This CDR3 reads CAWSWAGGPGIQYF. CDR3 DNA: TGTGCCTGGAGTTGGGCGGGAGGGCCAGGCATTCAGTACTTC.

Turning to this clone: This sample includes further DNA sequences coding for the same CDR3. The chain uses TRBV9 and TRBJ1-2; no clear D. The CDR3 has 14 amino acids. The V gene's germline CDR1 is SGDLS and CDR2 YYNGEE. The V end was cut by 0 bases, the J end by 3 bases, with 9 bases between. CDR3: CASSVAAGDYGYTF. CDR3 DNA: TGTGCCAGCAGCGTAGCTGCGGGAGACTATGGCTACACCTTC.

This chain joins TRBV27 and TRBJ1-2; 10 bases match TRBD1. With 8 bases clipped from V and 4 bases from J, the junction kept 4 bases outside the gene matches. CDR1 MNHEY and CDR2 SMNVEV come from the germline V gene (reference sequence). CDR3 size: 13 residues. The CDR3, as DNA: TGTGCCAGCCGACAGGGGGCTAGCTATGGCTACACCTTC. Encoded protein: CASRQGASYGYTF.

The chain links TRBV7-2 to TRBJ2-6; no reliable D call. V was pared by 5 bases and J by 1 base, with 6 bases between. This CDR3 is built from 14 residues. CDR1 is SGHTA, CDR2 FQGNSA, per germline. The CDR3 sequence: CASSEPSGANVLTF. The DNA for the CDR3 is TGTGCCAGCAGCGAACCGTCTGGGGCCAACGTCCTGACTTTC.

This chain links TRBV29-1 with TRBJ2-5, with 8 bases lining up with TRBD1. The germline CDR1 and CDR2 sequences are SQVTM and ANQGSEA. The CDR3 runs 13 residues. V gave up 4 bases and J gave up 2 bases; unmatched junction bases: 3. The CDR3: CSVAGTGQETQYF. CDR3 nucleotides: TGCAGCGTTGCCGGGACAGGACAAGAGACCCAGTACTTC.

This clone was seen just once. As DNA, the CDR3 is TGTGCCTGGAGTAAGGGACAGGGGAGGTCTAGAGATACCTTC. It translates to CAWSKGQGRSRDTF. This rearrangement joins TRBV30 to TRBJ1-2, with 10 bases aligning to TRBD1. The CDR3 runs 14 residues. Germline V gene lookup returns CDR1 GTSNPN and CDR2 SVGIG (reference sequence). V lost 2 bases to trimming and J lost 14 bases; unmatched junction nucleotides: 14. The variable domain in full, with the rest retrieved from reference TRBV30 and TRBJ1-2, is SQTIHQWPATLVQPVGSPLSLECTVEGTSNPNLYWYRQAAGRGLQLLFYSVGIGQISSEVPQNLSASRPQDRQFILSSKKLLLSDSGFYLCAWSKGQGRSRDTFGSGTRLTVV.

The CDR3 loop is CASSSGTGSTDTQYF. In DNA, the CDR3 is TGTGCCAGCAGCTCCGGGACAGGTTCCACAGATACGCAGTATTTT. The chain is built from TRBV7-9 and TRBJ2-3; TRBD1 aligns across 8 bases. The CDR3 covers 15 residues. Germline V gene lookup returns CDR1 SEHNR and CDR2 FQNEAQ (reference sequence). Losses at the gene ends were 4 bases for V and 2 bases for J; bases not matched to a gene: 5. The full variable domain, its missing parts supplied by reference TRBV7-9 and TRBJ2-3, is DTGVSQNPRHKITKRGQNVTFRCDPISEHNRLYWYRQTLGQGPEFLTYFQNEAQLEKSRLLSDRFSAERPKGSFSTLEIQRTEQGDSAMYLCASSSGTGSTDTQYFGPGTRLTVL.